This T cell receptor beta chain was found in a study of blood T cells in healthy people across ages. In its sample, this clonotype was seen a few times. Its antigen remains unidentified. The germline gives CDR1 SGHDT, CDR2 YYEEEE. CDR3 length: 16 amino acids. Study-level results: Diversity was higher, and naive CD4+ cells more numerous, in long-lived donors than in aged donors. Naive T cell percentage showed a strong correlation with TCR beta diversity. The study regarded diversity estimates from one million T cells as underestimates.

The authors ran a second PCR of about 6 to 11 cycles using a sample-barcoded 5' primer and a J-beta primer mix. MiXCR, run by TCRdb on the 5' RACE reads, gives a single entry per CDR3 protein. Among roughly 550,000 distinct CDR3 sequences, less than 25% were seen once, and the ten largest hold roughly 9.4%. These records were also assigned to another study, of T cells of mothers and their children. From that report: Persistent microchimeric T cell clones were not found at ~100 per million sensitivity.

The receptor was isolated from a boy between 10 and 17 years old in good health. The chain combines TRBV5-6 with TRBJ2-5; D is unresolved. Near its end, the DNA agrees better with TRBJ2-7, so the J call may be wrong. The specimen sequenced was blood. CDR3 coding DNA: TGTGCCAGCAGCTTGGAACGGCAGATCTCATCCTACGAGCAGTACTTC. Protein: CASSLERQISSYEQYF.